This T cell receptor beta chain was sequenced in a study of CD8 T cells in ankylosing spondylitis. Overall study results and limits: Significantly higher representation of disease-linked clones was reported for matched ankylosing spondylitis synovial fluid. Made up of about eight highly homologous variants, a TCR beta motif appeared characteristic of ankylosing spondylitis blood. Clones linked with disease were CD8+ and fairly uncommon in the peripheral blood.

This clonotype was counted between two and nine times. Its target is not known. Quantitative molecular-barcoded 5'-RACE generated the TCR beta libraries. Via MiXCR, TCRdb re-called the 5' RACE reads, giving one row per CDR3 protein. The sample has just over 350,000 distinct CDR3 sequences, 20% seen once; the top ten hold around 13%. Germline CDR1 LGHDT, CDR2 YNNKEL (reference sequence). Trimming stripped 1 base from V and 1 base from J, with 10 bases between. The CDR3 extends over 15 amino acids. J is TRBJ2-5 and V is TRBV3-1; TRBD1 might be the D (5 bases). The clonotype was recovered from a male donor with ankylosing spondylitis or in good health (not recorded which). Source material: blood, either unsorted or a sorted T cell fraction (not recorded which). The CDR3 sequence: CASSQAWGRQETQYF. The CDR3 region has the DNA TGTGCCAGCAGCCAAGCCTGGGGCCGCCAAGAGACCCAGTACTTC.